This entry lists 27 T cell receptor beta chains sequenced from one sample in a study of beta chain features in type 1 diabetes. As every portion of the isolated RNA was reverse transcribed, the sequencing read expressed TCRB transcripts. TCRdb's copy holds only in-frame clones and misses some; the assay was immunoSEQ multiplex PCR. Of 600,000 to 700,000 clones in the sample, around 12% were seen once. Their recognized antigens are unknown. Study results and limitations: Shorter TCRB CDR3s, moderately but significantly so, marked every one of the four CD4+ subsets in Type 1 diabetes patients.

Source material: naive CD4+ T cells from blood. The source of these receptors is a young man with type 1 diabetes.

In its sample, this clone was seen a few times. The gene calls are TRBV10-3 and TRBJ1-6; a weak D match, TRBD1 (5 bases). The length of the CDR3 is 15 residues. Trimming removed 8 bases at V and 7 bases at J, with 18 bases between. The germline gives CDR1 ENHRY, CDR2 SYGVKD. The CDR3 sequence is CAIRLGTASNSPLHF. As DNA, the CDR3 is TGTGCCATCCGCCTCGGGACGGCCTCGAATTCACCCCTCCACTTT.

The CDR3 sequence: CASSPPRGGNSYEQYF. Written as DNA, the CDR3 is TGTGCCAGCTCACCACCACGGGGCGGAAACTCCTACGAGCAGTACTTC. The gene calls are TRBV18 and TRBJ2-7; D is perhaps TRBD1 or TRBD2 (5 bases each). V lost 0 bases and J lost 0, with 12 bases in between. Germline CDR1 is KGHSH and CDR2 is LQKENI. This CDR3 spans 16 amino acids.

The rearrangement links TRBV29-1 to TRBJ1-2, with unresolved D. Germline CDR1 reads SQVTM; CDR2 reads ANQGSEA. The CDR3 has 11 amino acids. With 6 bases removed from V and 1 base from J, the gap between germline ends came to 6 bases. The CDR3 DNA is TGCAGCGTCAGGTTTAACTATGGCTACACCTTC. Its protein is CSVRFNYGYTF. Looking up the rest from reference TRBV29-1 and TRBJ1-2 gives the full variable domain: SAVISQKPSRDICQRGTSLTIQCQVDSQVTMMFWYRQQPGQSLTLIATANQGSEATYESGFVIDKFPISRPNLTFSTLTVSNMSPEDSSIYLCSVRFNYGYTFGSGTRLTVV.

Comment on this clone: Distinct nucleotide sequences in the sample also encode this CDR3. CDR3 residues: CASSFRGTDTQYF. CDR3 DNA: TGTGCCAGCAGCTTTCGGGGAACAGATACGCAGTATTTT. The chain carries TRBV11-3 and TRBJ2-3; possible D gene TRBD2, 5 bases. Germline V CDR1 and CDR2: SGHNT, YENEEA. The ends were cut back, 3 bases at V and 3 bases at J, with 7 bases in the middle. This CDR3 has 13 amino acids.

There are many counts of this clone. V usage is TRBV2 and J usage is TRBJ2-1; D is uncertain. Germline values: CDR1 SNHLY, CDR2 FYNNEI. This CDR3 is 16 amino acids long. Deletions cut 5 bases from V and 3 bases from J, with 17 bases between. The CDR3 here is CASSPNLMTDYNEQFF. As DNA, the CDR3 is TGTGCCAGCAGTCCTAACCTTATGACTGACTACAATGAGCAGTTCTTC.

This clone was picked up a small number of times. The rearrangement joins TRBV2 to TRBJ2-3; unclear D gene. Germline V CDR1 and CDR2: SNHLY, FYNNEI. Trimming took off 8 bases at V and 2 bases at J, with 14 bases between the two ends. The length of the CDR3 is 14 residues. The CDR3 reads CASLAGDFTDTQYF. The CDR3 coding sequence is TGTGCCAGCTTGGCAGGCGATTTCACAGATACGCAGTATTTT.

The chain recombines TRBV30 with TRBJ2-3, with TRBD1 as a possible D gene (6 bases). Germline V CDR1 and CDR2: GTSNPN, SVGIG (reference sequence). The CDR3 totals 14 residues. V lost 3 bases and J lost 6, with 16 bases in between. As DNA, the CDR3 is TGTGCCTGGAGCGTAGGAGGTCAGGGGGATACGCAGTATTTT. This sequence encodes CAWSVGGQGDTQYF.

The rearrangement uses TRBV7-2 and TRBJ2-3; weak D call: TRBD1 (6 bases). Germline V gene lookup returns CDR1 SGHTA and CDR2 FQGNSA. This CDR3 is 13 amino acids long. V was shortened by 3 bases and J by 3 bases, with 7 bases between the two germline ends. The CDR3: CASSFQGTDTQYF. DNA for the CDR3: TGTGCCAGCAGCTTTCAGGGGACAGATACGCAGTATTTT.

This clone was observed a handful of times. CDR3 region: CASRLIFEGGNSPLHF. The CDR3, as DNA: TGTGCCAGCAGGCTGATATTCGAAGGCGGTAATTCACCCCTCCACTTT. The J gene is TRBJ1-6, the V gene TRBV7-8, with D unresolved. CDR1 and CDR2 from the germline V gene are SGHVS and FQNEAQ. V was clipped by 6 bases and J by 6 bases, with 18 bases between them. This CDR3 is built from 16 residues.

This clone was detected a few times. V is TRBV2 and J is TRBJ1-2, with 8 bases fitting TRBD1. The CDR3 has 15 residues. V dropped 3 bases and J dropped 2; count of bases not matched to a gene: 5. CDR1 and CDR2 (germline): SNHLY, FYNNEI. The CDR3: CASSEVDRANYGYTF. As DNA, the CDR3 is TGTGCCAGCAGTGAGGTGGACAGGGCCAACTATGGCTACACCTTC.

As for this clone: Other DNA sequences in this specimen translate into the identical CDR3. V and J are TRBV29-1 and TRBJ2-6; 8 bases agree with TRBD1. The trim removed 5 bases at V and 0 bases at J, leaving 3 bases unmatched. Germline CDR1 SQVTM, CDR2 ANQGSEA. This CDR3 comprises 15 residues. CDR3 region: CSVPGGSSGANVLTF. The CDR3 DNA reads TGCAGCGTTCCAGGGGGCAGCTCTGGGGCCAACGTCCTGACTTTC.

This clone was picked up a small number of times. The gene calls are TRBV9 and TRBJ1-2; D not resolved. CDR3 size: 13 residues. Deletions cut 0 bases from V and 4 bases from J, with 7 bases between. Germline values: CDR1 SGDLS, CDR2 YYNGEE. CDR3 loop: CASSVEVSYGYTF. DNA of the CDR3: TGTGCCAGCAGCGTAGAAGTCTCCTATGGCTACACCTTC.

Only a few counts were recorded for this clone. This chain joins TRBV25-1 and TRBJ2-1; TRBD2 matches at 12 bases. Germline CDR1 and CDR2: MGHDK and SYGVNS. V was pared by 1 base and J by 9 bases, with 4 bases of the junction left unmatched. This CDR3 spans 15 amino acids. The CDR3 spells CASSESLAGGREQFF. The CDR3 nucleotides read TGTGCCAGCAGTGAATCGCTAGCGGGGGGGCGTGAGCAGTTCTTC.

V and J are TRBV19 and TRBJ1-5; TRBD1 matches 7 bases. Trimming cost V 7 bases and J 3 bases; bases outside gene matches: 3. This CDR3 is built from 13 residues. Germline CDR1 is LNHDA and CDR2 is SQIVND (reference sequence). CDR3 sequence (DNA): TGTGCCAGTATTGGGACAGTCAATCAGCCCCAGCATTTT. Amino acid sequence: CASIGTVNQPQHF.

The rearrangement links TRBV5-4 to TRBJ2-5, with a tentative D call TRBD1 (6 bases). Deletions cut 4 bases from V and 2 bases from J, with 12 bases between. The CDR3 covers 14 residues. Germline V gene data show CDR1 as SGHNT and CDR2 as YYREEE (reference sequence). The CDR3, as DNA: TGTGCCAGCAGCCCCGGACAGATACAAGAGACCCAGTACTTC. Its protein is CASSPGQIQETQYF. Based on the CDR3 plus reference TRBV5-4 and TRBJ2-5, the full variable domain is ETGVTQSPTHLIKTRGQQVTLRCSSQSGHNTVSWYQQALGQGPQFIFQYYREEENGRGNFPPRFSGLQFPNYSSELNVNALELDDSALYLCASSPGQIQETQYFGPGTRLLVL.

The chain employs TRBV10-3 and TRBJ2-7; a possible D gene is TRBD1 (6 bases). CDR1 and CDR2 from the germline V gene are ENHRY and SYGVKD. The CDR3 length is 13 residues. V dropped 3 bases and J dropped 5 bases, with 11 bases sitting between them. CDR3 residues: CAISDRGSHEQYF. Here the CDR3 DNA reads TGTGCCATCAGTGACAGGGGTTCCCACGAGCAGTACTTC.

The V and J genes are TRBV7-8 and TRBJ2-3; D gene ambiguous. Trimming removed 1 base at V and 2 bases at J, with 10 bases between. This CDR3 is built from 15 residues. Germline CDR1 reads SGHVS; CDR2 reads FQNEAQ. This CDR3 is CASSLGLDATDTQYF. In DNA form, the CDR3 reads TGTGCCAGCAGCTTAGGCTTGGACGCCACAGATACGCAGTATTTT.

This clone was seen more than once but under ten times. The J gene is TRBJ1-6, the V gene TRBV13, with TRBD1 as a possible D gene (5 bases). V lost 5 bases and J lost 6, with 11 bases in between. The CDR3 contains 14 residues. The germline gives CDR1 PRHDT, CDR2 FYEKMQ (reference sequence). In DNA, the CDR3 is TGTGCCAGCAGCGTGGGGGAAGTTAATTCACCCCTCCACTTT. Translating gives CASSVGEVNSPLHF.

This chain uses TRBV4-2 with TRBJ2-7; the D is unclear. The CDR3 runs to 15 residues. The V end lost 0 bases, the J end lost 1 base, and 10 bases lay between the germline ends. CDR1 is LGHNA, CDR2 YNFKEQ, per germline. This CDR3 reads CASSQDVRQSYEQYF. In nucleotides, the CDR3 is TGTGCCAGCAGCCAAGATGTTAGGCAGTCCTACGAGCAGTACTTC.

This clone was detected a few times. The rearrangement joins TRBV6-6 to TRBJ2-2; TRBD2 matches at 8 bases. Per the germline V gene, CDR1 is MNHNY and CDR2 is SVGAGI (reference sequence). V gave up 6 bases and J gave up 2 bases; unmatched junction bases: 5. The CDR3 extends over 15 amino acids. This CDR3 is CASSRGGRNTGELFF. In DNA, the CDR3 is TGTGCCAGCAGCCGGGGGGGCCGCAACACCGGGGAGCTGTTTTTT.

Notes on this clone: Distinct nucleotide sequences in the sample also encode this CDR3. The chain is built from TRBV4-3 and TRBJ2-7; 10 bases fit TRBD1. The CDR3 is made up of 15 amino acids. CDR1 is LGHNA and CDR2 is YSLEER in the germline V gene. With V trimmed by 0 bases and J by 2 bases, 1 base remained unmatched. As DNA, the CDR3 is TGCGCCAGCAGCCAAGAAGGACAGGGGGCCTACGAGCAGTACTTC. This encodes CASSQEGQGAYEQYF.

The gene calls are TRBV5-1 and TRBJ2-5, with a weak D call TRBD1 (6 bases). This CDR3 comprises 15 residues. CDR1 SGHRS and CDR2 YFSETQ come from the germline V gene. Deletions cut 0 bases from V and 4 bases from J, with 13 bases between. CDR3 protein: CASSLAGAGGETQYF. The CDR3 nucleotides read TGCGCCAGCAGCTTGGCAGGGGCAGGTGGAGAGACCCAGTACTTC.

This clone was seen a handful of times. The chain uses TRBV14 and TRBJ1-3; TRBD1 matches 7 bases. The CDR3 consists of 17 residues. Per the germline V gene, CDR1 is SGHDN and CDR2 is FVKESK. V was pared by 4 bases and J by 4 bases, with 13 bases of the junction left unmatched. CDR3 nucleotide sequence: TGTGCCAGCAGCCCGCCTCTTGGGACAGTAAAAGGAAACACCATATATTTT. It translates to CASSPPLGTVKGNTIYF.

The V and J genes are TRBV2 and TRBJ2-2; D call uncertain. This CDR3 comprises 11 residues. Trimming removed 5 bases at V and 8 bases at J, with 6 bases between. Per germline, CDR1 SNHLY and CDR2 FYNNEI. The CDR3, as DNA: TGTGCCAGCAGTTACCGGGGGGAGCTGTTTTTT. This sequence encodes CASSYRGELFF.

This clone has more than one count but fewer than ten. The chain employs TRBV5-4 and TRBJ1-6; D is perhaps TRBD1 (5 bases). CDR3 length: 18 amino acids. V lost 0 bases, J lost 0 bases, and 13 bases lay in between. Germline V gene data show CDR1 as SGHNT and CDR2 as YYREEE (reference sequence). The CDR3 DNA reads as TGTGCCAGCAGCTTGGACGAGGGGAGGAGCTCCTATAATTCACCCCTCCACTTT. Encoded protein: CASSLDEGRSSYNSPLHF.

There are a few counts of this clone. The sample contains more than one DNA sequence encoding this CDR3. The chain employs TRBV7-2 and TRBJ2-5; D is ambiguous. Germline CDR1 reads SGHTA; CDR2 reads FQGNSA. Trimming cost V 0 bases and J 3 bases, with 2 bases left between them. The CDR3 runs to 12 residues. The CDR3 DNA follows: TGTGCCAGCAGCTTAGCGAAAGAGACCCAGTACTTC. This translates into CASSLAKETQYF.

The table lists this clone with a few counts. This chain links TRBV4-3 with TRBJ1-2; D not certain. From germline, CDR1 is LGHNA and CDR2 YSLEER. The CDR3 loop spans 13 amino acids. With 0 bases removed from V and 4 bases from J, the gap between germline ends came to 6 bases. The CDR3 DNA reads TGCGCCAGCAGCCAAGATATCGGCTATGGCTACACCTTC. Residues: CASSQDIGYGYTF.